Given below is one T cell receptor (beta chain) in context. Profiling relied on immunoSEQ multiplex PCR, and the TCRdb table lists in-frame clones only, not all of them. The sample includes 70,000 to 95,000 clones, approximately 94% of them seen just once. The CDR3 consists of 15 residues. Trimming removed 5 bases from V and 6 bases from J; junction bases left unmatched: 8. Germline lookup yields CDR1 SGHTA and CDR2 FQGTGA. This specimen belongs to a study of OX40 agonist ivuxolimab in advanced cancers. This TCR derives from an adult with an advanced solid tumor such as melanoma, head and neck, liver or kidney cancer. The J gene is TRBJ2-2, the V gene TRBV7-3, with 8 nucleotides matching TRBD1. Sequencing used CD4+ or CD8+ T cells sorted from blood, obtained in a trial of the OX40 agonist ivuxolimab. CDR3 sequence reads: CASSPGQGGAGELFF. The CDR3 DNA sequence: TGTGCCAGCAGCCCTGGACAGGGTGGGGCCGGGGAGCTGTTTTTT.